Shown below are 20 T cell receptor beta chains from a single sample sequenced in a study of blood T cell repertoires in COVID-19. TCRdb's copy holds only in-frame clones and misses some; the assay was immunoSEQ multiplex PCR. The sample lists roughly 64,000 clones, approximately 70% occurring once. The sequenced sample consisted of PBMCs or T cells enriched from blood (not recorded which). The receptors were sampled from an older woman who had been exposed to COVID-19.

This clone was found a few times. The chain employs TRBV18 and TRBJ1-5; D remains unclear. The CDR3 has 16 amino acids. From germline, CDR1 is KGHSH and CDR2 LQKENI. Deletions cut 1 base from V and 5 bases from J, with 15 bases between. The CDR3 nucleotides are TGTGCCAGCTCACCACGTGTAGCTAGAGAGGATCAGCCCCAGCATTTT. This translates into CASSPRVAREDQPQHF.

The CDR3 spells CASSEFVGVVPRAFF. The CDR3 coding sequence is TGTGCCAGCAGTGAATTTGTCGGGGTCGTCCCGCGGGCTTTCTTT. The rearrangement uses TRBV25-1 and TRBJ1-1; D call uncertain. The germline V gene has CDR1 MGHDK and CDR2 SYGVNS. This CDR3 contains 15 residues. V dropped 1 base and J dropped 11 bases, with 20 bases sitting between them.

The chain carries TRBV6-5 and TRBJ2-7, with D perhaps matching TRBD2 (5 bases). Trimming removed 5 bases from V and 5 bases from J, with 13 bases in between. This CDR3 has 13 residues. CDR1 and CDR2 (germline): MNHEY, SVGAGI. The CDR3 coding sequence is TGTGCCAGCAGTCCCCCGGGAAGGCACGAGCAGTACTTC. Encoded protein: CASSPPGRHEQYF.

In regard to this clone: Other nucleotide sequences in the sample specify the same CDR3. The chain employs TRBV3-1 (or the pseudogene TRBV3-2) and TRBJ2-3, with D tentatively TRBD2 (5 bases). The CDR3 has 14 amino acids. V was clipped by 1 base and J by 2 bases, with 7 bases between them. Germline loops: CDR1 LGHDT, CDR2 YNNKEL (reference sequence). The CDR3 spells CASSQGLSTDTQYF. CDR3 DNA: TGTGCCAGCAGCCAAGGACTATCCACAGATACGCAGTATTTT.

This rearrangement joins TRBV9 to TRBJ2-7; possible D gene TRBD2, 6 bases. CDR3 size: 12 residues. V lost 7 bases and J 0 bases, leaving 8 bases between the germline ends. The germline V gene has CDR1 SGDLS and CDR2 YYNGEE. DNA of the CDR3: TGTGCCAGCGGGGACTCCTCCTACGAGCAGTACTTC. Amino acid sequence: CASGDSSYEQYF.

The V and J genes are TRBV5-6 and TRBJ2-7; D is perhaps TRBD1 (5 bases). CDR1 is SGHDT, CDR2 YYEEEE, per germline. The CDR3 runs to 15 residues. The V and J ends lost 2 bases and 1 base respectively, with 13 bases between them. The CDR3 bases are TGTGCCAGCAGCTTCCCAGGGCAAGCTTCCTACGAGCAGTACTTC. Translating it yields CASSFPGQASYEQYF.

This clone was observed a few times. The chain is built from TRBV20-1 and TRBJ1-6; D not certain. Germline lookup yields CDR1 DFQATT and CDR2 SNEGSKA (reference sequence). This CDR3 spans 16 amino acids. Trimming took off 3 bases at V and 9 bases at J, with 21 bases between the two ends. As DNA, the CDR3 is TGCAGTGCTAGTGGGAATGGAGGAAGGGTACGTTCACCCCTCCACTTT. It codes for CSASGNGGRVRSPLHF.

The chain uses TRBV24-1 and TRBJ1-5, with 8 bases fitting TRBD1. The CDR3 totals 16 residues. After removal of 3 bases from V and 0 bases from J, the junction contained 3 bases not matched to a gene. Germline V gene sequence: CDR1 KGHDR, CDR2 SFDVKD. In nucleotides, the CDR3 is TGTGCCACCAGTGATGGGACAGGCCATAGCAATCAGCCCCAGCATTTT. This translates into CATSDGTGHSNQPQHF.

The CDR3 loop is CATSIREDYGYTF. The CDR3 DNA follows: TGTGCCACCAGTATCAGGGAAGACTATGGCTACACCTTC. This chain links TRBV24-1 with TRBJ1-2; D possibly corresponds to TRBD1 (5 bases). This CDR3 is built from 13 residues. CDR1 and CDR2 from the germline V gene are KGHDR and SFDVKD. V gave up 6 bases and J gave up 3 bases, with 10 bases separating them.

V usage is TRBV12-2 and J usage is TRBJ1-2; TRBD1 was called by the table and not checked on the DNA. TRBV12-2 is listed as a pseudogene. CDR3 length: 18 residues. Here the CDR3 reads CASRLEGGQPDSNYGYTF. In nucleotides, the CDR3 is TGTGCAAGTCGCTTAGAGGGGGGACAGCCCGACTCTAACTATGGCTACACCTTC.

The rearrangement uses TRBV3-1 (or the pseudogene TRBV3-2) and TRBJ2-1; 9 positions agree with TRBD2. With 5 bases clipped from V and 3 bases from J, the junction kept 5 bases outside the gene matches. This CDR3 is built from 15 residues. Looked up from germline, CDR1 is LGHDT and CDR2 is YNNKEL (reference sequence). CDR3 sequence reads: CASSFLAGIYNEQFF. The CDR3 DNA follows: TGTGCCAGCAGCTTCCTAGCGGGGATCTACAATGAGCAGTTCTTC.

The CDR3 is CASSGDSLAINQPQHF. DNA of the CDR3: TGTGCCAGCAGTGGGGACAGTTTGGCTATCAATCAGCCCCAGCATTTT. This chain uses TRBV28 with TRBJ1-5, with TRBD1 matching 7 bases. CDR3 length: 16 amino acids. V trimming: 5 bases; J trimming: 3 bases; junction bases outside the gene matches: 10. In germline, CDR1 is MDHEN, CDR2 SYDVKM.

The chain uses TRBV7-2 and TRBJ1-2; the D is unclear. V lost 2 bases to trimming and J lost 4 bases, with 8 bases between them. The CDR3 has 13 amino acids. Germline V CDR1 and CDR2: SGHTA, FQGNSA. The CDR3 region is CASSLKQIYGYTF. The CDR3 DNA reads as TGTGCCAGCAGCTTAAAACAGATCTATGGCTACACCTTC.

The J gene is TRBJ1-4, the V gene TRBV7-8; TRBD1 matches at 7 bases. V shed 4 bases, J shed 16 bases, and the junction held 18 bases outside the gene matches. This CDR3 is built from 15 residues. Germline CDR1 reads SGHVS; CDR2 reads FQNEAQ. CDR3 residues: CASSSLVGSQGHPFF. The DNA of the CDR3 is TGTGCCAGCAGCTCACTGGTGGGGTCACAGGGGCACCCGTTTTTT.

The CDR3 sequence: CASSTWGGTGYTF. For the CDR3, the DNA is TGTGCCAGCAGTACCTGGGGGGGAACTGGCTACACCTTC. This chain links TRBV6-5 with TRBJ1-2; D is possibly TRBD1 (5 bases). Looked up from germline, CDR1 is MNHEY and CDR2 is SVGAGI. This CDR3 is 13 amino acids long. V dropped 5 bases and J dropped 7 bases, with 14 bases sitting between them.

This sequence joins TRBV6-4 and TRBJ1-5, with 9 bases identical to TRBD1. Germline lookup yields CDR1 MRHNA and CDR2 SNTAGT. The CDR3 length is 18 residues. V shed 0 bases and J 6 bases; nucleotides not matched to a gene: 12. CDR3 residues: CASSDSLGTGRRGQPQHF. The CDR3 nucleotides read TGTGCCAGCAGTGACTCACTCGGGACAGGGCGTCGGGGTCAGCCCCAGCATTTT.

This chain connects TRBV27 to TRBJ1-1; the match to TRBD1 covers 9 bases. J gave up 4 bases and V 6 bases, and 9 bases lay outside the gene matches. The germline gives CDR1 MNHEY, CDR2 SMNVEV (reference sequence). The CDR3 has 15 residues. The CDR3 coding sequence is TGTGCCAGCAGGATCGGACAGGGGAGCGCCACTGAAGCTTTCTTT. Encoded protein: CASRIGQGSATEAFF.

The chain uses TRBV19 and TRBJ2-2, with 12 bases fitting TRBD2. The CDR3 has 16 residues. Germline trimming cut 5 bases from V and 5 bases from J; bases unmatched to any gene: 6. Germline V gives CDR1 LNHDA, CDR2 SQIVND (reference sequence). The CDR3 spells CASSRTSGGSTGELFF. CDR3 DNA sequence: TGTGCCAGTAGTCGCACTAGCGGGGGGTCAACCGGGGAGCTGTTTTTT.

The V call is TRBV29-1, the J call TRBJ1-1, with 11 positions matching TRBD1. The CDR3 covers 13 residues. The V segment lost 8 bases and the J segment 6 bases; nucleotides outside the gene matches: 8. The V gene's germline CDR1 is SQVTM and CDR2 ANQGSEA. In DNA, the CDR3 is TGCAGCTCCACGGGACAGGGGGTTCCTGAAGCTTTCTTT. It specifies CSSTGQGVPEAFF.

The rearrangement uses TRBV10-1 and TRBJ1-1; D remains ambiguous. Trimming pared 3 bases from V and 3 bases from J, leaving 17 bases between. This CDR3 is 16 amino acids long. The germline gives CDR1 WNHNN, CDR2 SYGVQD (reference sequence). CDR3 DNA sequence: TGCGCCAGCAGTGAACGACGGTGGACGGGGTACACTGAAGCTTTCTTT. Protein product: CASSERRWTGYTEAFF.